The 8 T cell receptor beta chains given below trace back to one sample, sequenced in a study of shared clonotypes between healthy human individuals. The data were produced by immunoSEQ multiplex PCR, yet TCRdb's version contains in-frame clones alone and is incomplete. Altogether around 100,000 clones are present, about 68% being singletons, with the ten largest covering about 48%. Sequenced sample: memory CD8+ T cells sorted from blood. Subset given: CD45RO+ cells pooled with CCR7-negative TemRA cells. The receptors were gathered from a man aged 25 to 45 in good health.

The chain recombines TRBV5-6 with TRBJ1-2, with D possibly TRBD1 on 6 matching bases. This CDR3 comprises 14 residues. Deletions cut 5 bases from V and 2 bases from J, with 13 bases between. Germline V CDR1 and CDR2: SGHDT, YYEEEE. In nucleotides, the CDR3 is TGTGCCAGCAGTGAGGGGGGTAGGAACTATGGCTACACCTTC. It yields the protein CASSEGGRNYGYTF.

This rearrangement joins TRBV6-1 to TRBJ2-2, with D unresolved. Germline V lookup: CDR1 MNHNS, CDR2 SASEGT. The CDR3 length is 17 residues. With 0 bases removed from V and 3 bases from J, the gap between germline ends came to 14 bases. The CDR3 coding sequence is TGTGCCAGCAGTGAAGCGCTGTTGGTTGGATACACCGGGGAGCTGTTTTTT. Protein product: CASSEALLVGYTGELFF.

This chain links TRBV6-1 with TRBJ2-2, with 7 bases lining up with TRBD2. Trimming took 3 bases from V and 6 from J; bases not matched to a gene: 4. CDR1 and CDR2 (germline): MNHNS, SASEGT. The CDR3 spans 14 residues. The CDR3 DNA follows: TGTGCCAGCAGTGACTCTAGCGGCGCCGGGGAGCTGTTTTTT. Its protein is CASSDSSGAGELFF.

The table lists this clone with many counts. This sample includes further DNA sequences coding for the same CDR3. The rearrangement joins TRBV28 to TRBJ2-7; D uncertain. CDR1 is MDHEN, CDR2 SYDVKM, per germline. V was cut by 4 bases and J by 3 bases, with 7 bases left in between. There are 12 residues in the CDR3. CDR3 protein: CASSSAVYEQYF. The CDR3 DNA reads as TGTGCCAGCAGTTCCGCCGTCTACGAGCAGTACTTC.

The chain recombines TRBV9 with TRBJ2-2; D possibly corresponds to TRBD2 (5 bases). Germline assignment: CDR1 SGDLS and CDR2 YYNGEE. V lost 0 bases to trimming and J lost 7 bases, with 22 bases between them. CDR3 length: 18 residues. CDR3 nucleotides: TGTGCCAGCAGCGTAGCTTGGAGTAGAACCGACGCGGGCGGGGAGCTGTTTTTT. Its protein is CASSVAWSRTDAGGELFF.

This clone was observed a handful of times. CDR3 amino acids: CASSLQTGADEKLFF. DNA for the CDR3: TGTGCCAGCAGTTTACAAACCGGGGCTGATGAAAAACTGTTTTTT. This rearrangement joins TRBV27 to TRBJ1-4; weak D call: TRBD1 (5 bases). V was shortened by 2 bases and J by 6 bases, with 13 bases between the two germline ends. CDR1 and CDR2 from the germline V gene are MNHEY and SMNVEV (reference sequence). The length of the CDR3 is 15 residues. Complete variable domain (other parts from reference TRBV27 and TRBJ1-4): EAQVTQNPRYLITVTGKKLTVTCSQNMNHEYMSWYRQDPGLGLRQIYYSMNVEVTDKGDVPEGYKVSRKEKRNFPLILESPSPNQTSLYFCASSLQTGADEKLFFGSGTQLSVL.

This rearrangement joins TRBV29-1 to TRBJ2-1; TRBD2 agrees at 14 bases. Trimming removed 7 bases from V and 1 base from J; junction bases left unmatched: 9. CDR1 and CDR2 from the germline V gene are SQVTM and ANQGSEA. The CDR3 has 17 residues. DNA for the CDR3: TGCAGCGCCGATGGACTAGCGGGAGGAGTTTCCTACAATGAGCAGTTCTTC. Protein sequence: CSADGLAGGVSYNEQFF.

V is TRBV28 and J is TRBJ1-5; TRBD1 might be the D (5 bases). V lost 6 bases, J lost 6 bases, and 15 bases lay in between. This CDR3 has 14 amino acids. The germline gives CDR1 MDHEN, CDR2 SYDVKM. The CDR3 sequence is CASSFERGTQPQHF. The CDR3 DNA sequence: TGTGCCAGCAGCTTCGAAAGGGGCACTCAGCCCCAGCATTTT.